A single sample is the source of the 3 T cell receptor beta chains below, sequenced in a study of CD8+ T cells in alopecia areata. Following RNA extraction, reverse transcription yielded cDNA that acted as the sequencing template. TCRdb keeps only in-frame clones here, not all; method: immunoSEQ multiplex PCR. The sample includes 150,000 to 200,000 clones, 50% to 70% seen only once; the top ten take 14% to 15%. The material was CD4+ T cells sorted from blood, obtained at week 0. Receptors were obtained from a human donor with alopecia areata.

This clone was picked up a small number of times. One end of the junction fails to match germline, which may point to a read error. The chain employs TRBV19 and TRBJ1-2; D might be TRBD1 (6 bases). The germline CDR1 and CDR2 sequences are LNHDA and SQIVND (reference sequence). The CDR3 consists of 11 residues. CDR3 coding DNA: TGTGCCAGTAGTATAGGTTCAGGGGTCCGCTTC. Its protein is CASSIGSGVRF.

The V gene is TRBV29-1, the J gene TRBJ2-7, with 10 bases that match TRBD2. The CDR3 has 15 amino acids. V lost 7 bases and J lost 7; bases outside the gene matches: 16. Germline CDR1 reads SQVTM; CDR2 reads ANQGSEA. This CDR3 reads CSAGLVAGGSFEQYF. In DNA form, the CDR3 reads TGCAGCGCCGGCCTGGTAGCGGGGGGCTCATTTGAGCAGTACTTC.

The chain carries TRBV7-2 and TRBJ2-5; D perhaps matches TRBD2 (6 bases). V lost 1 base and J lost 2, with 17 bases in between. Looked up from germline, CDR1 is SGHTA and CDR2 is FQGNSA. The CDR3 spans 17 residues. The CDR3 loop reads CASSLVWRANTQETQYF. CDR3 DNA sequence: TGTGCCAGCAGCTTAGTTTGGAGGGCGAATACTCAAGAGACCCAGTACTTC.